The sequence of this TCR beta chain was determined in a study of T cell responses to AZD1222 COVID-19 vaccine. The data were produced by immunoSEQ multiplex PCR, yet TCRdb's version contains in-frame clones alone and is incomplete. The sample consists of about 180,000 clones, around 90% of them appearing once. CDR3 length: 14 residues. Germline CDR1 MNHEY, CDR2 SVGAGI. Trimming stripped 1 base from V and 3 bases from J, with 9 bases between. The chain recombines TRBV6-5 with TRBJ1-1; maybe TRBD1 (5 bases). The sequence derives from an adult who received the MenACWY meningococcal vaccine as a control. The material was peripheral blood, obtained 28 days after the second dose of the MenACWY control vaccine. CDR3 region: CASSYFGGDTEAFF. The DNA of the CDR3 is TGTGCCAGCAGTTACTTTGGGGGTGACACTGAAGCTTTCTTT.